These T cell receptor beta chains were read from a single sample in a study of a mutant IDH1 vaccine in newly diagnosed glioma. Sequencing used immunoSEQ multiplex PCR; TCRdb keeps in-frame clones, though not all of them. Found here are around 50,000 clones, approximately 84% of them singletons; the top ten hold about 4%. The antigens of these receptors remain unknown. Sequencing used PBMCs, obtained from a glioma patient whose treatment included an IDH1 peptide vaccine. Receptors originate from a woman under 40 with glioma. Some clones in this sample may be carry-over from other donors' samples. Each CDR3 is given with its conserved first and last residue. The D gene is left open where the match is weak. For some rows the clone size is stated as once, few or many, or as a class when expanded; others skip it.

V gene	J gene	D gene	clone size	CDR3 protein	CDR3 DNA
TRBV6-4	TRBJ2-2	TRBD1	.	CAGTQGAGTGELFF	TGTGCCGGAACCCAGGGGGCCGGCACCGGGGAGCTGTTTTTT
TRBV7-9	TRBJ2-7	.	.	CASSPAGLSYEQYF	TGTGCCAGCAGCCCGGCAGGTCTTTCCTACGAGCAGTACTTC
TRBV5-4	TRBJ2-2	.	.	CASSLGAGTNTGELFF	TGTGCCAGCAGCTTGGGGGCAGGGACGAACACCGGGGAGCTGTTTTTT
TRBV6-5	TRBJ2-7	TRBD2	.	CASSSSSSGSYEQYF	TGTGCCAGCAGTTCTTCCTCTAGCGGGAGTTACGAGCAGTACTTC
TRBV2	TRBJ1-1	.	.	CAIHLGTEAFF	TGTGCCATACACCTCGGAACTGAAGCTTTCTTT
TRBV6-6	TRBJ2-5	TRBD2	.	CASSYLVAGQETQYF	TGTGCCAGCAGTTACCTTGTAGCGGGCCAAGAGACCCAGTACTTC
TRBV28	TRBJ1-5	.	.	CASTLGGIYSNQPQHF	TGTGCCAGCACTTTAGGGGGAATCTATAGCAATCAGCCCCAGCATTTT
TRBV7-9	TRBJ1-2	TRBD1	few	CASSPDRAVYGYTF	TGTGCCAGCAGCCCTGACAGGGCGGTCTATGGCTACACCTTC
TRBV29-1	TRBJ2-7	TRBD1	.	CSVPGQSSYEQYF	TGCAGCGTGCCGGGACAGTCTTCCTACGAGCAGTACTTC
TRBV15	TRBJ2-3	.	few	CATSSQKRNSDTQYF	TGTGCCACCAGCAGCCAAAAGAGGAATTCAGATACGCAGTATTTT
TRBV6-6	TRBJ2-1	.	.	CASSSLDEQFF	TGTGCCAGCAGTTCCCTCGATGAGCAGTTCTTC
TRBV28	TRBJ2-7	.	.	CASRDPGGNGLPEQYF	TGTGCCAGCAGAGACCCTGGAGGGAACGGACTACCCGAGCAGTACTTC
TRBV7-2	TRBJ1-4	.	.	CASSLGGVREKLFF	TGTGCCAGCAGCTTAGGAGGGGTCAGGGAAAAACTGTTTTTT
TRBV27	TRBJ1-1	.	once	CASSLSGGTEAFF	TGTGCCAGCAGTTTATCAGGGGGCACTGAAGCTTTCTTT
TRBV10-2	TRBJ2-7	TRBD1	.	CASQTGTGFFEQYF	TGCGCCAGTCAGACCGGGACAGGGTTTTTCGAGCAGTACTTC
TRBV7-7	TRBJ2-5	.	.	CASSKTVQETQYF	TGTGCTAGCAGCAAAACAGTACAAGAGACCCAGTACTTC
TRBV4-1	TRBJ2-1	TRBD2	.	CASSQDRPEIAGGQNEQFF	TGCGCCAGCAGCCAAGATCGGCCTGAAATAGCGGGAGGTCAGAATGAGCAGTTCTTC
TRBV2	TRBJ1-1	.	.	CASSRQRGRGVTEAFF	TGTGCCAGCAGCCGACAGAGAGGGCGTGGGGTCACTGAAGCTTTCTTT
TRBV7-9	TRBJ1-4	TRBD1	.	CASSLADRGGEKLFF	TGTGCCAGCAGCTTAGCGGACAGGGGCGGCGAAAAACTGTTTTTT
TRBV9	TRBJ2-1	TRBD2	.	CASSVGLAGAVNEQFF	TGTGCCAGCAGCGTAGGGCTAGCGGGAGCTGTCAATGAGCAGTTCTTC
TRBV10-3	TRBJ2-3	.	.	CAIRTDPSTDTQYF	TGTGCCATCAGGACAGACCCTAGCACAGATACGCAGTATTTT
TRBV19	TRBJ1-5	TRBD1	few	CASSFLRDRDYSNQPQHF	TGTGCCAGTAGTTTCCTCCGGGACAGGGATTATAGCAATCAGCCCCAGCATTTT
TRBV7-7	TRBJ2-1	TRBD1	.	CASSLAGTASYNEQFF	TGTGCTAGCAGCTTAGCCGGGACAGCCTCCTACAATGAGCAGTTCTTC
TRBV7-9	TRBJ2-7	.	.	CASSPRTGATGYEQYF	TGTGCCAGCAGCCCGCGGACTGGAGCGACGGGGTACGAGCAGTACTTC
TRBV30	TRBJ2-1	.	.	CAWSITVNEQFF	TGTGCCTGGAGTATAACGGTAAATGAGCAGTTCTTC
TRBV6-1	TRBJ1-3	TRBD1	few	CASYRGGNTIYF	TGTGCCAGTTACAGGGGAGGGAACACCATATATTTT
TRBV19	TRBJ1-1	.	few	CASSFKSQSISNRLRTEAFF	TGTGCCAGTAGCTTCAAATCACAATCAATCAGCAATCGTTTAAGAACTGAAGCTTTCTTT
TRBV7-8	TRBJ2-7	.	.	CASSLDPGLNYEQYF	TGTGCCAGCAGCTTAGATCCGGGACTGAACTACGAGCAGTACTTC
TRBV15	TRBJ1-1	.	.	CATSRDSGGVPMNTEAFF	TGTGCCACCAGCAGAGATAGTGGGGGGGTGCCCATGAACACTGAAGCTTTCTTT
TRBV5-5	TRBJ2-7	.	.	CASSLGQGNYEQYF	TGTGCCAGCAGCCTAGGGCAGGGGAATTACGAGCAGTACTTC
TRBV4-1	TRBJ2-7	TRBD1	.	CASSPPVGDRDYEQYF	TGCGCCAGCAGCCCACCGGTGGGGGACAGGGACTACGAGCAGTACTTC
TRBV7-2	TRBJ2-7	TRBD2	.	CASSLPDRWEGRSKQYF	TGTGCCAGCAGCTTACCCGACCGGTGGGAGGGCCGTTCGAAGCAGTACTTC
TRBV6-5	TRBJ2-1	.	.	CASSYGRVYNEQFF	TGTGCCAGCAGTTACGGGCGGGTTTACAATGAGCAGTTCTTC
TRBV30	TRBJ1-1	.	.	CACWDNGAEAFF	TGTGCCTGCTGGGATAATGGCGCTGAAGCTTTCTTT
TRBV29-1	TRBJ1-1	.	few	CSATRDRAEAFF	TGCAGCGCAACCAGGGATAGGGCTGAAGCTTTCTTT